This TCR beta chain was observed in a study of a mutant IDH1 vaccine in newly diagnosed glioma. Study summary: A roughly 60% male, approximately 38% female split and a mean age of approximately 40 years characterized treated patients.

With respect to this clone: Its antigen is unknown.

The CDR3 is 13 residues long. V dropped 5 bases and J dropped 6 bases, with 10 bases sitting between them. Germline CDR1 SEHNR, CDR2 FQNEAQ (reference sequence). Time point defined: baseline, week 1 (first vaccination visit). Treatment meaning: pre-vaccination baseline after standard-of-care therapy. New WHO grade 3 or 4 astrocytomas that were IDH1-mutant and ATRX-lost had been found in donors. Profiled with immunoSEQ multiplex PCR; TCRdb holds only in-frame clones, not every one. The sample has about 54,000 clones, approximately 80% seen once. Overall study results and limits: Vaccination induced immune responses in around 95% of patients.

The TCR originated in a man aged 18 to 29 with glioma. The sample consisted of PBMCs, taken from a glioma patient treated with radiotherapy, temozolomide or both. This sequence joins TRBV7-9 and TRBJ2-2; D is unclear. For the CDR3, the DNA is TGTGCCAGCAGCCCTACACCCGCCGGGGAGCTGTTTTTT. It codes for CASSPTPAGELFF.